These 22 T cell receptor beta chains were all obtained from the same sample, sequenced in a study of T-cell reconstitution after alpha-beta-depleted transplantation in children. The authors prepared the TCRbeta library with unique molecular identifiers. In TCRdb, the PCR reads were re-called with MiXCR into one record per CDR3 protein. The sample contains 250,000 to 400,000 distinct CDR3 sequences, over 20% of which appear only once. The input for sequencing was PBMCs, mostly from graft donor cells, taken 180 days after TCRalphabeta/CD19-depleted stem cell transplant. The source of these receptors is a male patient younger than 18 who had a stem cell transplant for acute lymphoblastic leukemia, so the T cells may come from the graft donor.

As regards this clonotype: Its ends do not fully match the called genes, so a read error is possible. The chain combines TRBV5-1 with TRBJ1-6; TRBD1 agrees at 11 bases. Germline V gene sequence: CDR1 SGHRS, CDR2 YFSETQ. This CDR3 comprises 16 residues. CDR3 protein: CASSFRTGGNNSPLQF. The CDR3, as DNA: TGCGCCAGCAGCTTTCGGACAGGGGGCAATAATTCACCCCTCCAGTTT.

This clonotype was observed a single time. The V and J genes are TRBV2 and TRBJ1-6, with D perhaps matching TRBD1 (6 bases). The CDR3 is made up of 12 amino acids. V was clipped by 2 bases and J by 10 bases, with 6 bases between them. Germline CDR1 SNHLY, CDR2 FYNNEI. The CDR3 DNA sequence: TGTGCCAGCAGTGAAAGGGGGTCACCCCTCCACTTT. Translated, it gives CASSERGSPLHF.

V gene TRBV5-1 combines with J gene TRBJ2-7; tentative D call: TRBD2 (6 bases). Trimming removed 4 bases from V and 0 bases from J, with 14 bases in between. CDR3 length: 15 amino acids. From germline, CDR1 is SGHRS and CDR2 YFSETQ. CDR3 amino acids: CASSGRDSGSYEQYF. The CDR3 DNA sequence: TGCGCCAGCAGCGGCCGGGACTCTGGCTCCTACGAGCAGTACTTC.

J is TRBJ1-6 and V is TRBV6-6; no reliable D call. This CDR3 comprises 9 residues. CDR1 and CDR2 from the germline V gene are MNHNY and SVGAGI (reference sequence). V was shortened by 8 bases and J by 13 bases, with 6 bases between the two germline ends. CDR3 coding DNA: TGTGCCAGCGGGAGGCCCCTCCACTTT. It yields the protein CASGRPLHF.

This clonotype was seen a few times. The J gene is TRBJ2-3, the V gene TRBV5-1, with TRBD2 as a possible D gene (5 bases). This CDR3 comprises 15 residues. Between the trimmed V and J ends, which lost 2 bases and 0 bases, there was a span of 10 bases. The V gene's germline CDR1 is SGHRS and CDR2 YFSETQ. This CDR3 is CASSLNGESTDTQYF. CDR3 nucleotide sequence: TGCGCCAGCAGCTTAAACGGGGAGAGCACAGATACGCAGTATTTT.

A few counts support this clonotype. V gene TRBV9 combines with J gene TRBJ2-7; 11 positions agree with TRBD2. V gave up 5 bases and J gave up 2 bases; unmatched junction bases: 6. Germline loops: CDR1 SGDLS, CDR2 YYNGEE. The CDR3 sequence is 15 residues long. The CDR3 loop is CASSTGTSGTYEQYF. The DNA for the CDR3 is TGTGCCAGCAGTACCGGGACTAGCGGAACCTACGAGCAGTACTTC.

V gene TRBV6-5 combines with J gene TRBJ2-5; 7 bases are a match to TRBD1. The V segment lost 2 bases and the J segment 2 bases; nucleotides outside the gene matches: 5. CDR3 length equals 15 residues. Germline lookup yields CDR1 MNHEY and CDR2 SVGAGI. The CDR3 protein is CASSYGTVQQETQYF. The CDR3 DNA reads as TGTGCCAGCAGTTACGGGACAGTTCAACAAGAGACCCAGTACTTC.

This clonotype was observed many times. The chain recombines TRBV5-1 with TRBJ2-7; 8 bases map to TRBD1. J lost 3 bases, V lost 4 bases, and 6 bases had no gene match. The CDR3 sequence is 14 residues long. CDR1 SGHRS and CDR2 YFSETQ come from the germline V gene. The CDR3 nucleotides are TGCGCCAGCAGCCCGGACAGGGAGGTCTACGAGCAGTACTTC. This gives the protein CASSPDREVYEQYF.

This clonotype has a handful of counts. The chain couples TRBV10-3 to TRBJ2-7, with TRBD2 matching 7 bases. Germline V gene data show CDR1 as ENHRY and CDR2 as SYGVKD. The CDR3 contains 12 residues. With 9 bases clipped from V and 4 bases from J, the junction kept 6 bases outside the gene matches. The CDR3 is CAISGLGYEQYF. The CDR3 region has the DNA TGTGCCATTAGCGGGCTCGGGTACGAGCAGTACTTC.

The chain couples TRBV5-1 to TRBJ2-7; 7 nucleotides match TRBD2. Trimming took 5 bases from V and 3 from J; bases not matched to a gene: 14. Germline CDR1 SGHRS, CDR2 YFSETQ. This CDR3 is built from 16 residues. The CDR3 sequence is CASSFLPSGRVYEQYF. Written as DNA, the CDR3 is TGCGCCAGCAGTTTCCTCCCTAGCGGCCGTGTCTACGAGCAGTACTTC.

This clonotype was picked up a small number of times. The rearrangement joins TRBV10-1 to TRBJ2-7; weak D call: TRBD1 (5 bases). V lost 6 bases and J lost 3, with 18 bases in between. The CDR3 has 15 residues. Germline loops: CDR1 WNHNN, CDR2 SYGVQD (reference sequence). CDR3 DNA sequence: TGCGCCAGCAGCGGGCCTGAGACAGCGAACTACGAGCAGTACTTC. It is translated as CASSGPETANYEQYF.

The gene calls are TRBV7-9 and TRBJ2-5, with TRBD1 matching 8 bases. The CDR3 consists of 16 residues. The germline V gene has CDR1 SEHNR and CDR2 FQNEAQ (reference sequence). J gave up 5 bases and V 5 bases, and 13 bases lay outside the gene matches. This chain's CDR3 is CASSPKGRGQGETQYF. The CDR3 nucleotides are TGTGCCAGCAGCCCAAAGGGCAGGGGGCAGGGGGAGACCCAGTACTTC.

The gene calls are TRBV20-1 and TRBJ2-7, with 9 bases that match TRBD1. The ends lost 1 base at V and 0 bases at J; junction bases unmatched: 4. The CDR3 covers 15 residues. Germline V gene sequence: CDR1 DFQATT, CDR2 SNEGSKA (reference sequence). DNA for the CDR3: TGCAGTGCTAGAGTCGGGACAGGGAGCTCCTACGAGCAGTACTTC. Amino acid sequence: CSARVGTGSSYEQYF.

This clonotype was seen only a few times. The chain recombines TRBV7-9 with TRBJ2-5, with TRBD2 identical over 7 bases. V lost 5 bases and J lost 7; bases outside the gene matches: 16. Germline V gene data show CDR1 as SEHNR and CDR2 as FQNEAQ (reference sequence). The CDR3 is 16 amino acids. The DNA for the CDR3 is TGTGCCAGCAGCGTATCGATGACTAGCAATAAGGGGACCCAGTACTTC. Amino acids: CASSVSMTSNKGTQYF.

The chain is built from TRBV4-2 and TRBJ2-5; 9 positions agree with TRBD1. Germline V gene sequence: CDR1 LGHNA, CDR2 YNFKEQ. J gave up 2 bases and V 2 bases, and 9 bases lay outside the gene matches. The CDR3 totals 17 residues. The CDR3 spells CASSQPDRGGGQETQYF. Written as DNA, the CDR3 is TGTGCCAGCAGCCAACCGGACAGGGGAGGGGGTCAAGAGACCCAGTACTTC.

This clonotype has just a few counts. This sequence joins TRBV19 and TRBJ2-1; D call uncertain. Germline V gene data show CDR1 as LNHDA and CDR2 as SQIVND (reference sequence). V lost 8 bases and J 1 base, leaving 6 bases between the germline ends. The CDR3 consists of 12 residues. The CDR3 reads CASARSYNEQFF. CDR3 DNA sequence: TGTGCCAGTGCTAGGTCCTACAATGAGCAGTTCTTC.

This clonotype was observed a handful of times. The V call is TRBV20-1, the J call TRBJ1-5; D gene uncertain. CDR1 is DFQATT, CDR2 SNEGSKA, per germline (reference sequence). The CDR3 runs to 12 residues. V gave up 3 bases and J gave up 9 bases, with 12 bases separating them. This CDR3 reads CSARGDLMPQHF. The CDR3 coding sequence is TGCAGTGCTAGGGGCGATTTGATGCCCCAGCATTTT.

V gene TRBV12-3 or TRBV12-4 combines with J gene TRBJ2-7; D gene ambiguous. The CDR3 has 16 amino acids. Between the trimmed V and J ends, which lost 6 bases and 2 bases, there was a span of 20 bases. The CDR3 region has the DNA TGTGCCAGCAGATTATCGGACGCTTTTGGAGCCTACGAGCAGTACTTC. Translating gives CASRLSDAFGAYEQYF.

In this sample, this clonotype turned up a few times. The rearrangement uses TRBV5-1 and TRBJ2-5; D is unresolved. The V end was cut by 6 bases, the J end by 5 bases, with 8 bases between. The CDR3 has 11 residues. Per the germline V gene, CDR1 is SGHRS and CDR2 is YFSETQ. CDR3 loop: CASTPAETQYF. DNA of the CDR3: TGCGCCAGCACCCCCGCGGAGACCCAGTACTTC.

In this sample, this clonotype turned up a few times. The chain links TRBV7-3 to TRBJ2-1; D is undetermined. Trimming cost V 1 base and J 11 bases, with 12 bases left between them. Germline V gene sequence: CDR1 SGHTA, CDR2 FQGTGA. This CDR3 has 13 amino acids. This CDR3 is CASSLKAIGKQFF. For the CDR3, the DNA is TGTGCCAGCAGCTTAAAGGCCATAGGGAAGCAGTTCTTC.

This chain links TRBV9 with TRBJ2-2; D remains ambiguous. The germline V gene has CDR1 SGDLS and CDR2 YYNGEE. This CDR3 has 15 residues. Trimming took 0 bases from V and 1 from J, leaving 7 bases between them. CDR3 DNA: TGTGCCAGCAGCGTAGTCTCAAGGAACACCGGGGAGCTGTTTTTT. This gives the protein CASSVVSRNTGELFF. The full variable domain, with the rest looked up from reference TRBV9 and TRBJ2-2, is DSGVTQTPKHLITATGQRVTLRCSPRSGDLSVYWYQQSLDQGLQFLIQYYNGEERAKGNILERFSAQQFPDLHSELNLSSLELGDSALYFCASSVVSRNTGELFFGEGSRLTVL.

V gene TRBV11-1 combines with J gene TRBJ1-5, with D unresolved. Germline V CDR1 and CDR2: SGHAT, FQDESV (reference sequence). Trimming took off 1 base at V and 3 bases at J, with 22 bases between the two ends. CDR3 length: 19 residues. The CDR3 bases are TGTGCCAGCAGCTTAGACGCTTTTTCCTCCCCTTTTTACAATCAGCCCCAGCATTTT. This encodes CASSLDAFSSPFYNQPQHF.